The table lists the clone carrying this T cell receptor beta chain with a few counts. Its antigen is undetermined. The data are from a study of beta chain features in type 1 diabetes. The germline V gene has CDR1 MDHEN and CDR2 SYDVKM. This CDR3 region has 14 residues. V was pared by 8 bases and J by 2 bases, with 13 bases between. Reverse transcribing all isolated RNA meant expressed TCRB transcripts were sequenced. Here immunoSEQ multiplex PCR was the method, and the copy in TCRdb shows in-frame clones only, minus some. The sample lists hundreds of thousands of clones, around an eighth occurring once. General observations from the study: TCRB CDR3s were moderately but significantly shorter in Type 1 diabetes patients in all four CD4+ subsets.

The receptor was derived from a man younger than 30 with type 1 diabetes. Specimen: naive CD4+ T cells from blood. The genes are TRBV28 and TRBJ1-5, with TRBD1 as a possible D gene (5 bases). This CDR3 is CASRDFNGNQPQHF. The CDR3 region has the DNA TGTGCCAGCCGGGACTTCAACGGCAATCAGCCCCAGCATTTT.